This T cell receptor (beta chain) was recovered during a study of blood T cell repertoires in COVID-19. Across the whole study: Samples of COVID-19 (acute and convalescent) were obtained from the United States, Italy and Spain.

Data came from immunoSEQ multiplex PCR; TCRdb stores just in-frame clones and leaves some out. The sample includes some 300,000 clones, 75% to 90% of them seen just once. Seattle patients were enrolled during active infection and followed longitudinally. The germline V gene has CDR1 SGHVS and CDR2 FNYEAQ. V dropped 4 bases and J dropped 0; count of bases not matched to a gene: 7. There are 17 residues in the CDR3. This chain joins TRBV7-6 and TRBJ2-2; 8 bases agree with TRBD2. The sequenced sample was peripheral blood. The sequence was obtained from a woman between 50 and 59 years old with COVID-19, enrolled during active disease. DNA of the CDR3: TGTGCCAGCAGCTCACCCCAGGGACTAGCGAACACCGGGGAGCTGTTTTTT. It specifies CASSSPQGLANTGELFF.